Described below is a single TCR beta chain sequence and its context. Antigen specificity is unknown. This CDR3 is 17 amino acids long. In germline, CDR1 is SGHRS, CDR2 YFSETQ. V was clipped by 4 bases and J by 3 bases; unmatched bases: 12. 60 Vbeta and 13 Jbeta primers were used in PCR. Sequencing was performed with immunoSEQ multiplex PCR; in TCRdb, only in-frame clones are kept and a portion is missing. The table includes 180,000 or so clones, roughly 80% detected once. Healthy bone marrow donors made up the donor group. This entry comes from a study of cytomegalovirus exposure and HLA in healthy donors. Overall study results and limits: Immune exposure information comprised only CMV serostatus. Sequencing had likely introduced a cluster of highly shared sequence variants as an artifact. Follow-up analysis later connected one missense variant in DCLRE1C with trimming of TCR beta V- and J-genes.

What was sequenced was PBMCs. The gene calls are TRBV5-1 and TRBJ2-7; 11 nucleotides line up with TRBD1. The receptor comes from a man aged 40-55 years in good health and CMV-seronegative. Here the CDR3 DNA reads TGCGCCAGCAGCCCAGGGACAGGGGGAATCTGGGGCTACGAGCAGTACTTC. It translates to CASSPGTGGIWGYEQYF.